The text below deals with one TCR beta chain. This clonotype appeared a few times. There is no known antigen for this receptor. No base quality information exists; no much larger clone differs at one position. V is trimmed back by 3 bases and J by 2 bases, and the junction contains 16 bases that no gene match accounts for. Its CDR3 holds 19 amino acids, cysteine through phenylalanine. Just CDR3 DNA is preserved here, 57 bases in frame from base 1. Looking up the germline V gene yields CDR1 KGHSH and CDR2 LQKENI. The source of the sample is a study of T cells after yellow fever vaccination (dated by TCRdb to between 2018 and 2021). As for the study more broadly: The SMART-Seq v4 Ultra Low Input RNA kit was used to prepare libraries from fractions with low cell numbers. To track T-cell clones before and after primary and booster YFV17D yellow fever vaccination, bulk TCR alpha and beta repertoires were sequenced longitudinally. The cohort comprised two healthy male donors, one aged 18 to 29 and one aged 30 to 40 years. Blood was collected at multiple timepoints before and after primary and secondary immunization, and bulk PBMC replicates and cell subsets were isolated.

The treatment or condition label, read with the paper, signifies: live attenuated yellow fever vaccine strain. At each blood-draw timepoint, two biological replicates of bulk PBMCs were obtained. A standard Ficoll-Paque protocol was used to isolate PBMCs from peripheral blood. TriZol was used to extract RNA from bulk PBMCs, from CD4 and CD8 fractions, and from dextramer-positive and dextramer-negative fractions. TCR cDNA was made using 5'RACE template switching, a step that added a universal primer site and unique molecular identifiers. Priming of cDNA synthesis was performed from both the TCR alpha and TCR beta constant segments. Library amplification used two PCR steps, and the second PCR step added sample barcodes and sequencing adapters. Libraries were sequenced on Illumina HiSeq 2500 (2x100 bp) or NovaSeq (2x150 bp). The authors' pipeline ran thus. Demultiplexing of reads and collapsing into UMI consensus sequences were performed with MIGEC, and V(D)J alignment was carried out with MiXCR. Using edgeR on replicate PBMC samples, clonotypes were called vaccine-responding if FDR was below 0.01 and the log2 fold change was above 5 up to day 15. Each bulk clonotype received a CD4 or CD8 identity based on whether the sequenced CD4 or CD8 repertoire contained that clonotype at higher abundance. In-frame beta chains were kept once TCRdb had trimmed the public reads at Q25 with fastp and called clones with MiXCR. Each entry is one CDR3 protein sequence, shown with its most common DNA and genes. The V and J calls follow TCRdb's processing rather than the paper's. Across this sample there are about 550,000 distinct CDR3 sequences, with 15% to 20% seen only once. The ten largest clonotypes hold 14% of the sample.

The investigation overall reported the following: Computational filtering was required because FACS-sorted repertoires could contain abundant contaminating clonotypes from the bulk population. Because the study included only a couple of donors, the extent to which the findings can be generalized is limited. Most clones expanded after primary vaccination (around 96% of CD4 and 88% of CD8) were re-detected after the booster, suggesting that broad memory maintenance occurred. Compared with the primary T-cell response, the secondary T-cell response was faster but weaker, reaching its peak on day 5 rather than on day 15. A small share of clonotypes occurred in both CD4 and CD8 compartments, likely arising from convergent recombination.

The starting material was PBMCs, obtained 15 days after the yellow fever booster vaccination. The clonotype comes from a man younger than 45 who received the YFV17D yellow fever vaccine. The V gene is TRBV18 and the J gene is TRBJ2-3, with 8 junctional bases fitting TRBD1. The nucleotides are TGTGCCAGCTCACCGAAAGGAAGGACAGGGTCCTTCCCCACAGATACGCAGTATTTT. Its amino acids are CASSPKGRTGSFPTDTQYF.